The 32 T cell receptor beta chains reported below all come from one sample, sequenced in a study of shared clonotypes between healthy human individuals. Using immunoSEQ multiplex PCR, the repertoire was profiled, and TCRdb retains in-frame clones only, with some absent. The table lists nearly 750,000 clones, 72% of them singletons. Sequenced input: memory CD4+ T cells sorted from blood. The sample's subset: CD45RA-negative fraction. The receptors stem from a woman aged 25 to 39 in good health.

This clone was seen more than once but under ten times. The rearrangement joins TRBV6-6 to TRBJ1-3; no firm D call. The CDR3 consists of 12 residues. In germline, CDR1 is MNHNY, CDR2 SVGAGI (reference sequence). V lost 10 bases, J lost 4 bases, and 11 bases lay in between. The CDR3 region has the DNA TGTGCCACTTCAAATTCAGGAAACACCATATATTTT. Translating gives CATSNSGNTIYF.

This clone was detected only a few times. The V gene is TRBV9, the J gene TRBJ2-6; tentative D call: TRBD1 (5 bases). CDR3 length: 15 residues. Between the trimmed V and J ends, which lost 0 bases and 2 bases, there was a span of 6 bases. In germline, CDR1 is SGDLS, CDR2 YYNGEE. CDR3 in amino acids: CASSVVQAGANVLTF. The CDR3 coding sequence is TGTGCCAGCAGCGTAGTACAGGCTGGGGCCAACGTCCTGACTTTC.

As regards this clone: Other DNA sequences from this sample encode an identical CDR3 as well. The chain joins TRBV18 to TRBJ2-5, with D unclear. There are 13 residues in the CDR3. The germline CDR1 and CDR2 sequences are KGHSH and LQKENI. V lost 3 bases to trimming and J lost 5 bases, with 10 bases between them. In nucleotides, the CDR3 is TGTGCCAGCTCACCTGCGGCCCGGGAGACCCAGTACTTC. It specifies CASSPAARETQYF.

This clone was picked up many times. The genes are TRBV30 and TRBJ1-2; D call uncertain. The CDR3 spans 10 residues. From germline, CDR1 is GTSNPN and CDR2 SVGIG (reference sequence). The germline V and J ends were trimmed by 2 bases and 10 bases, with 8 bases remaining between them. CDR3 nucleotides: TGTGCCTGGAGTACATTGAACTACACCTTC. Its translation: CAWSTLNYTF. The full variable domain, in which reference TRBV30 and TRBJ1-2 provide the parts outside the CDR3, is SQTIHQWPATLVQPVGSPLSLECTVEGTSNPNLYWYRQAAGRGLQLLFYSVGIGQISSEVPQNLSASRPQDRQFILSSKKLLLSDSGFYLCAWSTLNYTFGSGTRLTVV.

This clone was detected once. The V and J genes are TRBV14 and TRBJ1-1; 12 bases map to TRBD1. Germline V lookup: CDR1 SGHDN, CDR2 FVKESK. The CDR3 is 16 amino acids. Germline trimming cut 5 bases from V and 5 bases from J; bases unmatched to any gene: 9. The CDR3 protein is CASSSRDRGLGTEAFF. CDR3 DNA: TGTGCCAGCAGCTCCCGGGACAGGGGGCTTGGTACTGAAGCTTTCTTT.

This clone came up a few times. The genes are TRBV18 and TRBJ2-5, with unresolved D. The CDR3 spans 12 residues. Germline V gene lookup returns CDR1 KGHSH and CDR2 LQKENI. V was clipped by 3 bases and J by 3 bases, with 5 bases between them. Here the CDR3 DNA reads TGTGCCAGCTCACCCGACGAAGAGACCCAGTACTTC. Translation: CASSPDEETQYF.

The chain is built from TRBV5-4 and TRBJ2-1; 7 bases are a match to TRBD2. The CDR3 has 15 residues. J was trimmed by 3 bases and V by 2 bases; bases with no gene match: 5. Germline V gene lookup returns CDR1 SGHNT and CDR2 YYREEE (reference sequence). This CDR3 reads CASSFPGGIYNEQFF. CDR3 DNA: TGTGCCAGCAGCTTCCCCGGGGGGATCTACAATGAGCAGTTCTTC.

This clone turned up a few times. V is TRBV28 and J is TRBJ2-5; TRBD2 aligns across 14 bases. The germline V gene encodes CDR1 MDHEN and CDR2 SYDVKM. CDR3 length equals 18 residues. V lost 2 bases to trimming and J lost 6 bases; unmatched junction nucleotides: 11. The CDR3 DNA reads as TGTGCCAGCAGTTTAGGGGTAATGACTAGCGGGAGGGGGCAGACCCAGTACTTC. It yields the protein CASSLGVMTSGRGQTQYF.

The J gene is TRBJ2-3, the V gene TRBV15; TRBD2 might be the D (6 bases). This CDR3 is built from 16 residues. The V gene's germline CDR1 is LNHNV and CDR2 YYDKDF (reference sequence). V shed 0 bases and J shed 2 bases, with 12 bases lying between them. CDR3 in DNA: TGTGCCACCAGCAGAGATCTAGGCGGGGCCACAGATACGCAGTATTTT. Translating it yields CATSRDLGGATDTQYF.

The chain employs TRBV15 and TRBJ1-1; perhaps TRBD1 as D (6 bases). There are 13 residues in the CDR3. V was pared by 5 bases and J by 1 base, with 8 bases between. CDR1 and CDR2 (germline): LNHNV, YYDKDF (reference sequence). Written as DNA, the CDR3 is TGTGCCACCAGCGGGGGCCCGAACACTGAAGCTTTCTTT. Its protein product is CATSGGPNTEAFF.

The gene calls are TRBV11-3 and TRBJ1-4; 8 bases are shared with TRBD1. The CDR3 consists of 15 residues. J was trimmed by 6 bases and V by 5 bases; bases with no gene match: 8. CDR1 SGHNT and CDR2 YENEEA come from the germline V gene. CDR3 amino acids: CASSRYTGGDEKLFF. The CDR3 DNA is TGTGCCAGCAGCCGATATACAGGGGGGGATGAAAAACTGTTTTTT.

This clone was seen many times. The gene calls are TRBV6-5 and TRBJ2-1, with TRBD2 matching 10 bases. Trimming removed 5 bases from V and 5 bases from J; junction bases left unmatched: 3. This CDR3 is built from 14 residues. The germline gives CDR1 MNHEY, CDR2 SVGAGI. CDR3 region: CASSLAGENNEQFF. CDR3 nucleotides: TGTGCCAGCAGTCTAGCGGGAGAAAACAATGAGCAGTTCTTC.

On this clone itself: Other DNA sequences in this specimen translate into the identical CDR3. The chain's CDR3 is CASSFGEGNTEAFF. The CDR3 nucleotides are TGCGCCAGCAGCTTTGGCGAGGGGAACACTGAAGCTTTCTTT. V gene TRBV5-1 combines with J gene TRBJ1-1; the D is unclear. V lost 2 bases, J lost 1 base, and 9 bases lay in between. This CDR3 has 14 residues. Germline assignment: CDR1 SGHRS and CDR2 YFSETQ.

The rearrangement links TRBV18 to TRBJ2-3; D possibly corresponds to TRBD1 (5 bases). The CDR3 length is 16 residues. Per germline, CDR1 KGHSH and CDR2 LQKENI. V lost 5 bases and J 3 bases, leaving 18 bases between the germline ends. The DNA of the CDR3 is TGTGCCAGCTCATCAGGGTACTCGTTGGGTACAGATACGCAGTATTTT. It encodes CASSSGYSLGTDTQYF.

This chain links TRBV10-3 with TRBJ2-4; 11 nucleotides align to TRBD2. Germline V gene data show CDR1 as ENHRY and CDR2 as SYGVKD. This CDR3 comprises 16 residues. The V and J ends lost 5 bases and 3 bases, in that order; junction bases with no gene match: 6. The CDR3 DNA is TGTGCCATCAGTCCACTAGCGGGAGAAGGCAAAAACATTCAGTACTTC. The encoded protein is CAISPLAGEGKNIQYF.

The genes are TRBV12-5 and TRBJ2-1; D unclear. This CDR3 has 13 residues. V lost 1 base, J lost 9 bases, and 10 bases lay in between. Germline lookup yields CDR1 LGHNT and CDR2 FRNRAP. CDR3 in amino acids: CASGLGTASEQFF. The CDR3 DNA sequence: TGTGCTAGTGGTTTGGGGACGGCCTCTGAGCAGTTCTTC.

This chain connects TRBV5-1 to TRBJ2-5; 10 positions agree with TRBD1. CDR1 is SGHRS and CDR2 is YFSETQ in the germline V gene. The ends lost 4 bases at V and 5 bases at J; junction bases unmatched: 14. CDR3 length equals 17 residues. The CDR3 loop is CASSPWGGQGQGETQYF. Here the CDR3 DNA reads TGCGCCAGCAGCCCCTGGGGAGGACAGGGACAGGGGGAGACCCAGTACTTC.

About this clone: Other DNA sequences in the same sample also yield this CDR3. The gene calls are TRBV7-9 and TRBJ2-7; D uncertain. V was shortened by 2 bases and J by 3 bases, with 5 bases between the two germline ends. This CDR3 comprises 12 residues. The germline CDR1 and CDR2 sequences are SEHNR and FQNEAQ (reference sequence). CDR3 protein: CASSLSSYEQYF. The CDR3 nucleotides read TGTGCCAGCAGCTTATCGAGCTACGAGCAGTACTTC.

This clone was found a few times. The chain joins TRBV27 to TRBJ1-2; TRBD1 aligns across 7 bases. The CDR3 runs 15 residues. V was pared by 5 bases and J by 4 bases, with 10 bases of the junction left unmatched. The germline gives CDR1 MNHEY, CDR2 SMNVEV (reference sequence). The CDR3 sequence is CASSDRGGGVYGYTF. The DNA for the CDR3 is TGTGCCAGCAGTGACCGTGGAGGGGGCGTCTATGGCTACACCTTC.

The rearrangement uses TRBV6-4 and TRBJ2-3; D remains unclear. This CDR3 is built from 12 residues. The V end lost 6 bases, the J end lost 3 bases, and 7 bases lay between the germline ends. Per the germline V gene, CDR1 is MRHNA and CDR2 is SNTAGT. CDR3 region: CASSYRTDTQYF. The CDR3 region has the DNA TGTGCCAGCAGCTATAGGACAGATACGCAGTATTTT.

The J gene is TRBJ2-1, the V gene TRBV15; 8 nucleotides agree with TRBD2. There are 19 residues in the CDR3. V trimming: 5 bases; J trimming: 0 bases; junction bases outside the gene matches: 15. Germline V lookup: CDR1 LNHNV, CDR2 YYDKDF (reference sequence). The CDR3 loop reads CATSPLTALAVSSYNEQFF. For the CDR3, the DNA is TGTGCCACCAGCCCCTTGACGGCACTAGCGGTGAGCTCCTACAATGAGCAGTTCTTC.

In its sample, this clone was seen once. The chain combines TRBV7-9 with TRBJ2-2, with no clear D. Between the trimmed V and J ends, which lost 5 bases and 9 bases, there was a span of 13 bases. The CDR3 has 13 residues. Germline lookup yields CDR1 SEHNR and CDR2 FQNEAQ (reference sequence). CDR3: CASSPRSPRELFF. DNA of the CDR3: TGTGCCAGCAGCCCGAGGAGTCCCCGGGAGCTGTTTTTT.

The chain links TRBV5-1 to TRBJ2-2, with D perhaps matching TRBD2 (6 bases). Germline V gene lookup returns CDR1 SGHRS and CDR2 YFSETQ. CDR3 length: 15 amino acids. Trimming left V 3 bases short and J 3 bases short, with 12 bases between. CDR3 nucleotide sequence: TGCGCCAGCAGCTCGATACTAGCCGACACCGGGGAGCTGTTTTTT. It encodes CASSSILADTGELFF. Full variable domain (rest looked up from reference TRBV5-1 and TRBJ2-2): KAGVTQTPRYLIKTRGQQVTLSCSPISGHRSVSWYQQTPGQGLQFLFEYFSETQRNKGNFPGRFSGRQFSNSRSEMNVSTLELGDSALYLCASSSILADTGELFFGEGSRLTVL.

V usage is TRBV19 and J usage is TRBJ1-1; D gene unclear. Trimming stripped 5 bases from V and 1 base from J, with 11 bases between. Germline V gives CDR1 LNHDA, CDR2 SQIVND (reference sequence). The CDR3 is made up of 14 amino acids. The CDR3 spells CASSWSSTNTEAFF. CDR3 coding DNA: TGTGCCAGTAGTTGGTCAAGTACGAACACTGAAGCTTTCTTT.

This sequence joins TRBV29-1 and TRBJ2-2, with TRBD2 identical over 8 bases. J gave up 0 bases and V 4 bases, and 7 bases lay outside the gene matches. The length of the CDR3 is 16 residues. The germline V gene encodes CDR1 SQVTM and CDR2 ANQGSEA. In DNA, the CDR3 is TGCAGCGTTGGCATGGGACTAGTATCGAACACCGGGGAGCTGTTTTTT. This sequence encodes CSVGMGLVSNTGELFF.

V is TRBV11-2 and J is TRBJ2-7; D is uncertain. Germline values: CDR1 SGHAT, CDR2 FQNNGV. The CDR3 length is 12 residues. V was cut by 6 bases and J by 4 bases, with 10 bases left in between. CDR3: CASSLSNYEQYF. The CDR3 coding sequence is TGTGCCAGCAGTCTAAGTAATTACGAGCAGTACTTC.

The chain links TRBV28 to TRBJ1-3; D gene ambiguous. CDR1 and CDR2 (germline): MDHEN, SYDVKM. CDR3 length: 14 amino acids. The ends were cut back, 7 bases at V and 0 bases at J, with 10 bases in the middle. The chain's CDR3 is CASTTQASGNTIYF. The CDR3 nucleotides read TGTGCCAGCACCACCCAGGCCTCTGGAAACACCATATATTTT.

V gene TRBV6-1 combines with J gene TRBJ2-7; D might be TRBD1 or TRBD2, each matching 6 bases. CDR1 is MNHNS, CDR2 SASEGT, per germline. V was shortened by 5 bases and J by 4 bases, with 18 bases between the two germline ends. There are 15 residues in the CDR3. Written as DNA, the CDR3 is TGTGCCAGCAGTCAAGGGGGACTGGCAATATACGAGCAGTACTTC. Translation gives CASSQGGLAIYEQYF.

J is TRBJ2-4 and V is TRBV2; D is possibly TRBD2 (5 bases). Trimming removed 4 bases from V and 0 bases from J, with 13 bases in between. CDR3 length equals 16 residues. CDR1 SNHLY and CDR2 FYNNEI come from the germline V gene. CDR3 sequence reads: CASSGQRTLAKNIQYF. CDR3 coding DNA: TGTGCCAGCAGTGGACAACGGACTCTAGCCAAAAACATTCAGTACTTC. The complete variable domain, with remaining parts taken from reference TRBV2 and TRBJ2-4, reads EPEVTQTPSHQVTQMGQEVILRCVPISNHLYFYWYRQILGQKVEFLVSFYNNEISEKSEIFDDQFSVERPDGSNFTLKIRSTKLEDSAMYFCASSGQRTLAKNIQYFGAGTRLSVL.

J is TRBJ2-7 and V is TRBV28; 8 positions agree with TRBD2. Per germline, CDR1 MDHEN and CDR2 SYDVKM. The CDR3 loop spans 17 amino acids. After removal of 4 bases from V and 0 bases from J, the junction contained 11 bases not matched to a gene. This CDR3 is CASSSPHTSGSSYEQYF. CDR3 sequence (DNA): TGTGCCAGCAGTTCTCCCCACACTAGCGGCAGCTCCTACGAGCAGTACTTC.

This clone has a handful of counts. V gene TRBV2 combines with J gene TRBJ1-1; possibly TRBD1 for D (5 bases). Trimming cost V 4 bases and J 5 bases, with 11 bases left between them. The V gene's germline CDR1 is SNHLY and CDR2 FYNNEI. The CDR3 covers 13 residues. CDR3 sequence (DNA): TGTGCCAGCAGTGGGGGCAGGGCTACTGAAGCTTTCTTT. Translated, it gives CASSGGRATEAFF.

This clone came up a few times. This chain connects TRBV28 to TRBJ2-2, with 7 bases identical to TRBD2. Unmatched junction bases numbered 12, after V lost 8 bases and J lost 3 bases. CDR3 length: 16 amino acids. Germline V lookup: CDR1 MDHEN, CDR2 SYDVKM. The DNA for the CDR3 is TGTGCCAGCCGGTCTAGTAGTGCGGGAGACACCGGGGAGCTGTTTTTT. Translation gives CASRSSSAGDTGELFF.